Listed below are T cell receptor beta chains from one sample, sequenced in a study of naive and memory T cell subsets. TCRdb re-called the UMI-ligation and nested PCR reads with MiXCR, one entry per CDR3 protein. The profile covers 98,000 or so distinct CDR3 sequences, with about 11% appearing a single time and roughly 0.13% taken by the ten largest. The sequencing sample was made of naive CD4+ T cells from blood. These receptors all come from a human donor in good health. Both conserved end residues are part of each CDR3. The D gene is left open where the match is weak. A clone size is listed for some rows: how often the clone was seen (once, few, many), or a class if it is expanded.

V	size	J	D	CDR3	DNA
TRBV30	NA	TRBJ2-1	TRBD2	CAWRTSREQFF	TGTGCCTGGAGGACTAGCCGGGAGCAGTTCTTC
TRBV7-2	many	TRBJ1-2	TRBD1	CASSLVGQGAAGGYTF	TGTGCCAGCAGCTTAGTAGGACAGGGGGCAGCTGGTGGCTACACCTTC
TRBV29-1	NA	TRBJ1-2	TRBD1	CSVVGQGVFGYTF	TGCAGCGTTGTTGGACAGGGGGTGTTCGGCTACACCTTC
TRBV7-2	few	TRBJ1-1	NA	CASSPSSLNTEAFF	TGTGCCAGCAGCCCATCAAGTTTGAACACTGAAGCTTTCTTT
TRBV25-1	NA	TRBJ1-2	TRBD1	CASTRQGVYTF	TGTGCCAGTACTAGACAGGGAGTCTACACCTTC
TRBV5-1	NA	TRBJ2-2	NA	CASSLILGSNTGELFF	TGCGCCAGCAGCTTAATACTCGGGTCTAACACCGGGGAGCTGTTTTTT
TRBV7-6	NA	TRBJ2-3	NA	CASSLTWTGTDTQYF	TGTGCCAGCAGCCTGACATGGACAGGCACAGATACGCAGTATTTT
TRBV25-1	many	TRBJ1-2	NA	CASSEIGGYTF	TGTGCCAGCAGTGAAATTGGCGGCTACACCTTC
TRBV7-2	many	TRBJ2-3	TRBD2	CASSLASSGTSTDTQYF	TGTGCCAGCAGCTTAGCGTCTAGCGGCACTAGCACAGATACGCAGTATTTT
TRBV12-3/TRBV12-4	many	TRBJ2-7	NA	CASSPGEAPYEQYF	TGTGCCAGCAGTCCCGGGGAGGCCCCCTACGAGCAGTACTTC
TRBV10-3	many	TRBJ2-7	TRBD2	CAISENSGTYGEQYF	TGTGCCATCAGTGAAAATAGCGGGACCTATGGGGAGCAGTACTTC
TRBV29-1	NA	TRBJ1-4	NA	CSVIFQGRNEKLFF	TGCAGCGTTATCTTCCAAGGGAGGAACGAAAAACTGTTTTTT
TRBV30	NA	TRBJ2-5	NA	CAWQIHTTQETQYF	TGTGCCTGGCAGATCCATACAACTCAAGAGACCCAGTACTTC
TRBV3-1	NA	TRBJ2-1	TRBD2	CASSPRLAGADGEQFF	TGTGCCAGCAGCCCGAGACTAGCGGGAGCTGATGGTGAGCAGTTCTTC
TRBV6-5	many	TRBJ2-1	TRBD2	CASSYLPARAGVGNEQFF	TGTGCCAGCAGTTACTTACCTGCCCGTGCGGGAGTGGGTAATGAGCAGTTCTTC
TRBV6-5	NA	TRBJ2-5	TRBD2	CASSRTSGRQETQYF	TGTGCCAGCAGTCGGACTAGCGGGAGGCAAGAGACCCAGTACTTC
TRBV7-2	few	TRBJ2-3	TRBD2	CASSLAGGPTDTQYF	TGTGCCAGCAGCTTAGCGGGAGGGCCGACAGATACGCAGTATTTT
TRBV6-6	few	TRBJ2-3	NA	CASRERRVYYKYF	TGTGCCAGCAGAGAACGGAGGGTCTATTATAAGTATTTT
TRBV2	few	TRBJ1-1	TRBD1	CASSLKGQGGNTEAFF	TGTGCCAGCAGTCTAAAGGGACAGGGGGGGAACACTGAAGCTTTCTTT
TRBV3-1	many	TRBJ2-3	TRBD1	CASSQDWAGGDTQYF	TGTGCCAGCAGCCAAGATTGGGCAGGGGGAGATACGCAGTATTTT
TRBV18	few	TRBJ2-3	TRBD1	CASSPGTGPDTQYF	TGTGCCAGCTCACCCGGGACAGGTCCAGATACGCAGTATTTT
TRBV12-3/TRBV12-4	NA	TRBJ2-7	NA	CASRLNRGGNEQYF	TGTGCCAGCAGACTCAACAGGGGGGGAAACGAGCAGTACTTC
TRBV12-3/TRBV12-4	many	TRBJ2-7	TRBD1	CASSFTGTGGYEQYF	TGTGCCAGCAGTTTTACGGGGACAGGGGGGTACGAGCAGTACTTC
TRBV11-3	many	TRBJ2-3	NA	CASSLAGPSTDTQYF	TGTGCCAGCAGCTTAGCCGGACCTAGCACAGATACGCAGTATTTT
TRBV12-3/TRBV12-4	NA	TRBJ1-1	NA	CASIWGGAMNTEAFF	TGTGCCAGCATCTGGGGGGGGGCCATGAACACTGAAGCTTTCTTT
TRBV20-1	NA	TRBJ1-6	NA	CSASRSNNSPLHF	TGCAGTGCTAGTAGGTCTAATAATTCACCCCTCCACTTT
TRBV18	NA	TRBJ2-1	NA	CASSPLQGLGNEQFF	TGTGCCAGCTCACCATTACAGGGATTGGGCAATGAGCAGTTCTTC
TRBV10-3	many	TRBJ2-3	TRBD1	CAIKAQGATDTQYF	TGTGCCATCAAGGCTCAGGGGGCCACAGATACGCAGTATTTT
TRBV7-2	many	TRBJ2-7	NA	CASSYEGQVAYEQYF	TGTGCCAGCAGCTACGAAGGGCAGGTTGCCTACGAGCAGTACTTC
TRBV29-1	many	TRBJ2-5	NA	CSAQGTSSRRTQYF	TGCAGCGCGCAAGGGACATCATCAAGGAGGACCCAGTACTTC
TRBV5-1	many	TRBJ2-1	NA	CASSSRATVSYNEQFF	TGCGCCAGCAGCTCGCGAGCGACAGTCTCCTACAATGAGCAGTTCTTC
TRBV4-2	many	TRBJ1-5	NA	CASSQEMVGSGPQHF	TGTGCCAGCAGCCAAGAAATGGTGGGTTCGGGGCCCCAGCATTTT